This T cell receptor (beta chain) was observed in a study of blood T cell repertoires in COVID-19. Background on the study: PBMCs, B-cell-depleted T cells, or T cells were the source of the cDNA or gDNA that made up the material.

Study members were between 18 and 89 years old and lived in fewer than 30 US regions. Assignment of participants to cohorts was predicated upon participant-reported clinical history. Data came from immunoSEQ multiplex PCR; TCRdb stores just in-frame clones and leaves some out. The table records around 140,000 clones, about 86% of them present only once. Germline-derived CDR1 and CDR2 are MDHEN and SYDVKM. The V end was cut by 4 bases, the J end by 5 bases, with 14 bases between. The CDR3 totals 15 residues. The sequenced sample was PBMCs or T cells enriched from blood (not recorded which). This clonotype was obtained from a man aged 40-50 years with acute COVID-19. The V and J genes are TRBV28 and TRBJ2-2, with D possibly matching TRBD1 (6 bases). CDR3 in DNA: TGTGCCAGCAGTTCGAGGGGGAAACGGACCGGGGAGCTGTTTTTT. Translated, it gives CASSSRGKRTGELFF.